These T cell receptor beta chains were read from a single sample in a study of metastatic and nonmetastatic thyroid tumors. TCRdb re-called clones from the PCR reads using MiXCR. The sample records roughly 40,000 clones, approximately 15% being singletons. Sequenced sample: blood. The receptors stem from a female donor with papillary thyroid cancer or a benign thyroid nodule (not recorded which). Some clones in this sample may be carry-over from other donors' samples. Each CDR3 is given with its conserved first and last residue. D genes are given only for firm matches. Not every row has a clone size; where given, it reads once, few, many or a size class.

CDR3aa: CASSGGRKISGANVLTF
CDR3nt: TGTGCCAGCAGTGGTGGCAGAAAGATCTCTGGGGCCAACGTCCTGACTTTC
j_gene: TRBJ2-6
d_gene: .
abundance: many
v_gene: TRBV25-1

CDR3aa: CASSHPVTGGLPSGNTIYF
CDR3nt: TGTGCCAGCAGCCATCCCGTGACAGGGGGCCTTCCCTCTGGAAACACCATATATTTT
j_gene: TRBJ1-3
d_gene: TRBD1
abundance: .
v_gene: TRBV4-2

CDR3aa: CASSLSASGANVLTF
CDR3nt: TGTGCCAGCAGCTTATCGGCCTCTGGGGCCAACGTCCTGACTTTC
j_gene: TRBJ2-6
d_gene: .
abundance: many
v_gene: TRBV7-2

CDR3aa: CASSLEGQGRFMTQYF
CDR3nt: TGTGCCAGCAGCTTAGAGGGACAGGGACGCTTTATGACCCAGTACTTC
j_gene: TRBJ2-5
d_gene: TRBD1
abundance: many
v_gene: TRBV7-9

CDR3aa: CASSLGDTGNTIYF
CDR3nt: TGTGCCAGCAGTTTAGGGGATACTGGAAACACCATATATTTT
j_gene: TRBJ1-3
d_gene: .
abundance: many
v_gene: TRBV28

CDR3aa: CASRILGGGSTRNEQFF
CDR3nt: TGTGCCAGTAGGATCCTCGGGGGCGGGAGTACTAGGAATGAGCAGTTCTTC
j_gene: TRBJ2-1
d_gene: .
abundance: many
v_gene: TRBV19

CDR3aa: CASTTPTGPNTEAFF
CDR3nt: TGTGCCAGCACTACCCCCACAGGCCCGAACACTGAAGCTTTCTTT
j_gene: TRBJ1-1
d_gene: .
abundance: many
v_gene: TRBV27

CDR3aa: CASSFQAGGKNEQFF
CDR3nt: TGTGCCAGCAGCTTTCAAGCGGGGGGTAAGAATGAGCAGTTCTTC
j_gene: TRBJ2-1
d_gene: TRBD2
abundance: many
v_gene: TRBV11-1

CDR3aa: CASSSYKGGNTDTQYF
CDR3nt: TGTGCCAGCAGCTCCTACAAAGGAGGGAACACAGATACGCAGTATTTT
j_gene: TRBJ2-3
d_gene: .
abundance: many
v_gene: TRBV7-8

CDR3aa: CASRTRQGNSPLHF
CDR3nt: TGTGCCAGCAGAACTCGACAGGGAAATTCACCCCTCCACTTT
j_gene: TRBJ1-6
d_gene: TRBD1
abundance: few
v_gene: TRBV6-5

CDR3aa: CASSSKVVVTGELFF
CDR3nt: TGTGCCAGCAGCTCAAAGGTCGTGGTCACCGGGGAGCTGTTTTTT
j_gene: TRBJ2-2
d_gene: .
abundance: many
v_gene: TRBV11-2

CDR3aa: CASSETGGFEQYF
CDR3nt: TGTGCCAGCAGTGAAACAGGGGGCTTCGAGCAGTACTTC
j_gene: TRBJ2-7
d_gene: TRBD1
abundance: many
v_gene: TRBV2

CDR3aa: CASSLMVAGAETQYF
CDR3nt: TGTGCCAGCAGTTTAATGGTAGCGGGAGCAGAAACCCAGTACTTC
j_gene: TRBJ2-5
d_gene: TRBD2
abundance: many
v_gene: TRBV28

CDR3aa: CASSLLFEDGYTF
CDR3nt: TGCGCCAGCAGCCTTCTGTTCGAGGATGGCTACACCTTC
j_gene: TRBJ1-2
d_gene: .
abundance: many
v_gene: TRBV4-1

CDR3aa: CASSPNRVTEAFF
CDR3nt: TGTGCCAGCAGTCCCAACAGGGTGACTGAAGCTTTCTTT
j_gene: TRBJ1-1
d_gene: .
abundance: many
v_gene: TRBV27

CDR3aa: CAINPGQWVGNYGYTF
CDR3nt: TGTGCCATCAACCCGGGACAGTGGGTTGGGAACTATGGCTACACCTTC
j_gene: TRBJ1-2
d_gene: TRBD1
abundance: many
v_gene: TRBV10-3

CDR3aa: CASSLPGTTYEQYF
CDR3nt: TGTGCCAGCAGCCTTCCGGGGACTACCTACGAGCAGTACTTC
j_gene: TRBJ2-7
d_gene: TRBD2
abundance: .
v_gene: TRBV7-9

CDR3aa: CASSPRYSGRATDTQYF
CDR3nt: TGTGCCAGCAGTCCGCGGTATAGTGGCCGAGCAACAGATACGCAGTATTTT
j_gene: TRBJ2-3
d_gene: .
abundance: many
v_gene: TRBV12-3/TRBV12-4

CDR3aa: CSAREERYEQYF
CDR3nt: TGCAGTGCTAGGGAGGAGCGCTACGAGCAGTACTTC
j_gene: TRBJ2-7
d_gene: .
abundance: once
v_gene: TRBV20-1

CDR3aa: CSAGDRGGNLDEQFF
CDR3nt: TGCAGTGCGGGTGACAGGGGGGGAAACCTGGATGAGCAGTTCTTC
j_gene: TRBJ2-1
d_gene: TRBD1
abundance: many
v_gene: TRBV20-1

CDR3aa: CSARDGGGTGSNQPQHF
CDR3nt: TGCAGTGCTAGAGATGGGGGGGGGACAGGGAGCAATCAGCCCCAGCATTTT
j_gene: TRBJ1-5
d_gene: TRBD1
abundance: many
v_gene: TRBV20-1

CDR3aa: CASRKQGSGNTIYF
CDR3nt: TGTGCCAGCAGGAAACAGGGCTCTGGAAACACCATATATTTT
j_gene: TRBJ1-3
d_gene: .
abundance: many
v_gene: TRBV6-1

CDR3aa: CASSKPSGRNTEAFF
CDR3nt: TGTGCCAGTAGTAAACCATCAGGGCGGAACACTGAAGCTTTCTTT
j_gene: TRBJ1-1
d_gene: .
abundance: many
v_gene: TRBV19

CDR3aa: CSAREDLNWVYTF
CDR3nt: TGCAGTGCTAGAGAGGACCTGAACTGGGTCTACACCTTC
j_gene: TRBJ1-2
d_gene: .
abundance: .
v_gene: TRBV20-1

CDR3aa: CASSLWGDYGYTF
CDR3nt: TGCGCCAGCAGCTTGTGGGGGGACTATGGCTACACCTTC
j_gene: TRBJ1-2
d_gene: .
abundance: .
v_gene: TRBV5-1

CDR3aa: CSAILGTVGQGYTF
CDR3nt: TGCAGTGCTATCCTCGGTACAGTGGGCCAAGGCTACACCTTC
j_gene: TRBJ1-2
d_gene: .
abundance: .
v_gene: TRBV20-1

CDR3aa: CASSEWGNTEAFF
CDR3nt: TGTGCCAGCAGTGAGTGGGGGAACACTGAAGCTTTCTTT
j_gene: TRBJ1-1
d_gene: .
abundance: many
v_gene: TRBV2

CDR3aa: CASGDSTHEQYF
CDR3nt: TGTGCCAGCGGGGACAGTACCCACGAGCAGTACTTC
j_gene: TRBJ2-7
d_gene: TRBD1
abundance: many
v_gene: TRBV27

CDR3aa: CAWSRGTIGVTGELFF
CDR3nt: TGCGCCTGGAGTCGAGGGACTATCGGGGTTACCGGGGAGCTGTTTTTT
j_gene: TRBJ2-2
d_gene: TRBD2
abundance: .
v_gene: TRBV30

CDR3aa: CASSPRDNEQFF
CDR3nt: TGTGCCAGCAGCCCACGGGACAATGAGCAGTTCTTC
j_gene: TRBJ2-1
d_gene: .
abundance: many
v_gene: TRBV9

CDR3aa: CASSLPGLGTEAFF
CDR3nt: TGTGCCAGCAGTCTTCCCGGCTTAGGAACTGAAGCTTTCTTT
j_gene: TRBJ1-1
d_gene: .
abundance: many
v_gene: TRBV28

CDR3aa: CASSLGNVGGNSPLHF
CDR3nt: TGTGCCAGCAGCTTAGGGAACGTAGGGGGAAATTCACCCCTCCACTTT
j_gene: TRBJ1-6
d_gene: .
abundance: many
v_gene: TRBV7-6

CDR3aa: CSAPSGQKLSF
CDR3nt: TGCAGTGCTCCCTCTGGTCAAAAACTGTCTTTT
j_gene: TRBJ1-4
d_gene: .
abundance: .
v_gene: TRBV20-1

CDR3aa: CASSSGGGTEAFF
CDR3nt: TGTGCCAGCAGTTCGGGTGGGGGCACTGAAGCTTTCTTT
j_gene: TRBJ1-1
d_gene: .
abundance: many
v_gene: TRBV12-3/TRBV12-4

CDR3aa: CASSLRGPNKPQHF
CDR3nt: TGTGCCAGCAGCTTAAGGGGGCCAAATAAGCCCCAGCATTTT
j_gene: TRBJ1-5
d_gene: TRBD1
abundance: .
v_gene: TRBV7-9

CDR3aa: CASSPGQTEKLFF
CDR3nt: TGCGCCAGCAGCCCTGGGCAGACTGAAAAACTGTTTTTT
j_gene: TRBJ1-4
d_gene: .
abundance: many
v_gene: TRBV5-1

CDR3aa: CAITPRGGAYQQYF
CDR3nt: TGTGCCATCACCCCACGAGGGGGGGCCTACCAGCAGTACTTC
j_gene: TRBJ2-7
d_gene: .
abundance: .
v_gene: TRBV11-2

CDR3aa: CASSQDFTGPYEAFF
CDR3nt: TGCGCCAGCAGCCAAGACTTCACAGGGCCATATGAAGCTTTCTTT
j_gene: TRBJ1-1
d_gene: .
abundance: .
v_gene: TRBV4-3

CDR3aa: CASSLNGGYGNTIYF
CDR3nt: TGTGCCAGCAGCTTAAATGGGGGGTATGGAAACACCATATATTTT
j_gene: TRBJ1-3
d_gene: .
abundance: .
v_gene: TRBV7-3

CDR3aa: CASSQDQRGYTF
CDR3nt: TGTGCCAGCAGCCAAGATCAGCGGGGCTACACCTTC
j_gene: TRBJ1-2
d_gene: .
abundance: many
v_gene: TRBV3-1

CDR3aa: CASNGGGRSHSPLHF
CDR3nt: TGTGCCAGCAACGGGGGGGGTAGATCGCATTCACCCCTCCACTTT
j_gene: TRBJ1-6
d_gene: .
abundance: .
v_gene: TRBV28